Here is one TCR beta chain with its context. The data were obtained in a study of blood T cell repertoires in COVID-19. Study background: Sources were T cells, B-cell-depleted T cells, or PBMCs; the material itself was cDNA or gDNA.

The protocol was immunoSEQ multiplex PCR, while the TCRdb copy is restricted to in-frame clones and leaves out a portion. Here the sample spans about 54,000 clones, roughly 85% being singletons. CDR3 size: 16 residues. Trimming removed 0 bases at V and 2 bases at J, with 13 bases between. The V gene's germline CDR1 is SGDLS and CDR2 YYNGEE. The sample comprised peripheral blood. This sequence was found in a human donor in a cohort sampled during active COVID-19. The chain links TRBV9 to TRBJ2-3; possibly TRBD2 for D (6 bases). In nucleotides, the CDR3 is TGTGCCAGCAGCGTAGGGGGCGGGGCTCCCACAGATACGCAGTATTTT. Its translation is CASSVGGGAPTDTQYF.